Below, 11 T cell receptor beta chains from the same sample are listed, as sequenced in a study of diagnostic markers for celiac disease. Each CDR3 protein gets one entry in TCRdb, which reprocessed the reads and gives no DNA. The sample's table shows some 500 distinct CDR3 sequences. Sequencing was carried out using either unsorted cells or a sorted T cell fraction (not recorded which). The receptors stem from a human donor. This table probably holds off-target reads from a library built for another chain.

The chain combines TRBV20-1 with TRBJ2-1; the D call from TCRdb, TRBD2, cannot be confirmed without DNA. Germline values: CDR1 DFQATT, CDR2 SNEGSKA (reference sequence). The CDR3 is 14 amino acids. The CDR3 here is CSARSGSGKFEQFF.

The chain combines TRBV2 with TRBJ1-1; TCRdb lists TRBD1, though no DNA is available to test this call. This CDR3 is built from 14 residues. The V gene's germline CDR1 is SNHLY and CDR2 FYNNEI. CDR3 in amino acids: CASSERGPGTEAFF.

V is TRBV11-2 and J is TRBJ2-5. This CDR3 contains 16 residues. Germline V gives CDR1 SGHAT, CDR2 FQNNGV. The CDR3 spells CASSLKESRLQETQYF.

CDR3 loop: CASSMGQSNEKLFF. The chain combines TRBV7-9 with TRBJ1-4; without DNA, the TCRdb call of TRBD1 cannot be checked. CDR3 length: 14 amino acids. Germline assignment: CDR1 SEHNR and CDR2 FQNEAQ (reference sequence).

This clonotype is labeled medium-sized based on frequency. V is TRBV29-1 and J is TRBJ2-2; TCRdb's D call of TRBD2 is untestable without DNA. In germline, CDR1 is SQVTM, CDR2 ANQGSEA. The CDR3 contains 13 residues. The CDR3 region is CSVEGDLDGELFF.

This clonotype ranks as medium-sized (0.01 to 0.1%) in terms of frequency. This rearrangement joins TRBV20-1 to TRBJ1-1. This CDR3 is built from 13 residues. Germline V gene data show CDR1 as DFQATT and CDR2 as SNEGSKA (reference sequence). This CDR3 reads CSARDRMKTEAFF.

This clonotype is classed as large (0.1 to 1%) by frequency. The J gene is TRBJ1-1, the V gene TRBV6-5; the D call of TRBD1 rests on TCRdb alone, since no DNA is present to check it. From germline, CDR1 is MNHEY and CDR2 SVGAGI. The CDR3 extends over 14 amino acids. CDR3 protein: CASSYSGWGLEAFF.

The chain links TRBV6-1 to TRBJ2-3; TCRdb lists TRBD2, though no DNA is available to test this call. The germline V gene encodes CDR1 MNHNS and CDR2 SASEGT. This CDR3 region has 15 residues. The CDR3 sequence is CASSEGEASTDTQYF.

This chain links TRBV19 with TRBJ1-5. The germline gives CDR1 LNHDA, CDR2 SQIVND (reference sequence). This CDR3 is 14 amino acids long. The CDR3 spells CASSIEGKNQPQHF.

Judged by frequency, this clonotype is large. This rearrangement joins TRBV10-3 to TRBJ2-7. This CDR3 spans 15 amino acids. Germline V gives CDR1 ENHRY, CDR2 SYGVKD. CDR3 amino acids: CAISLNVRPTYEQYF.

Measured by frequency, this clonotype is medium-sized. The V call is TRBV20-1, the J call TRBJ2-7; as DNA is missing, the TRBD2 call by TCRdb cannot be tested. Germline CDR1 and CDR2: DFQATT and SNEGSKA (reference sequence). This CDR3 spans 13 amino acids. The CDR3 is CSAGTRSSHEQYF.